Described below is a single TCR beta chain sequence and its context. Its antigen remains unknown. The CDR3 is 19 amino acids. Germline CDR1 is SEHNR and CDR2 is FQNEAQ (reference sequence). V lost 5 bases and J 2 bases, leaving 27 bases between the germline ends. This sample was included in a study of OX40 agonist ivuxolimab in advanced cancers. Study in general: A mean age of around 66 years, range roughly 20 to 85, was recorded, and roughly 80% were male. Prior anti-PD-1, anti-PD-L1 or anti-CTLA-4 therapy did not bar entry, and about 40% had some. Findings of the study overall: Expanded clones were, on average, more numerous among CD8+ T cells than CD4+.

Clones were sequenced by immunoSEQ multiplex PCR, and TCRdb holds only the in-frame ones, with some missing. The sample holds roughly 100,000 clones, less than 95% seen once. This rearrangement joins TRBV7-9 to TRBJ1-2, with D possibly matching TRBD1 (6 bases). The clonotype comes from an adult with an advanced solid tumor such as melanoma, head and neck, liver or kidney cancer. This sample comprised CD4+ or CD8+ T cells sorted from blood, obtained in a trial of the OX40 agonist ivuxolimab. CDR3 DNA: TGTGCCAGCAGCCGCAGGAGATCGGACAGAAACGACTTAAACTATGGCTACACCTTC. It is translated as CASSRRRSDRNDLNYGYTF.